Reported below is one T cell receptor (beta chain). Libraries were prepared by immunoSEQ multiplex PCR; TCRdb keeps only in-frame clonotypes and omits some of them. The data show fewer than 250,000 clones, with 92% seen just once and 0.8% to 1% held by the top ten. The record originates from a study of blood T cell repertoires in COVID-19. Enrolment of Seattle patients took place during active infection, and they were followed longitudinally. This CDR3 comprises 14 residues. Deletions cut 3 bases from V and 5 bases from J, with 11 bases between. CDR1 is SGHRS and CDR2 is YFSETQ in the germline V gene.

The chain links TRBV5-1 to TRBJ1-4, with D tentatively TRBD1 (6 bases). This clonotype was sampled from a man between 60 and 70 years old with COVID-19, enrolled during active disease. Source material: peripheral blood. The CDR3 protein is CASSYRDKNEKLFF. The CDR3 DNA sequence: TGCGCCAGCAGCTACCGGGACAAGAATGAAAAACTGTTTTTT.